This TCR beta chain came from a study of control samples from healthy donors and cancer patients. Repertoires were generated with immunoSEQ multiplex PCR, while TCRdb's copy carries only in-frame clones and drops some. The sample contains about 140,000 clones, 94% of which appear only once. Deletions cut 0 bases from V and 1 base from J, with 10 bases between. Germline CDR1 reads SGHTA; CDR2 reads FQGNSA. This CDR3 region has 16 residues. This TCR derives from a man in his forties or fifties in good health. The sample consisted of blood. The J gene is TRBJ2-1, the V gene TRBV7-2; D unresolved. Written as DNA, the CDR3 is TGTGCCAGCAGCTTAGCGCCCGGCCATTCCTACAATGAGCAGTTCTTC. This translates into CASSLAPGHSYNEQFF.